These 20 T cell receptor beta chains were all obtained from the same sample, sequenced in a study of Graves' ophthalmopathy and Graves' hyperthyroidism. TCR beta CDR3 amplification used RNA transcripts. The first round was an RT-PCR with HTBI primers, and the second round was a multiplex PCR. TCRdb processed the multiplex PCR reads anew with MiXCR; each CDR3 protein has one entry. The sample lists approximately 1.2 million distinct CDR3 sequences, less than 45% occurring once. The sequencing input was peripheral blood or thyroid tissue (not recorded which). These receptors originate from an adult man with Graves' hyperthyroidism.

The chain has TRBV10-2 and TRBJ2-5; TRBD2 agrees at 15 bases. The CDR3 is 17 residues long. Germline CDR1 and CDR2: WSHSY and SAAADI. V dropped 4 bases and J dropped 5; count of bases not matched to a gene: 8. CDR3 protein: CASSAGTSGRNVETQYF. CDR3 bases: TGCGCCAGCAGTGCCGGGACTAGCGGGAGGAATGTGGAGACCCAGTACTTC.

V gene TRBV7-8 combines with J gene TRBJ2-7; tentative D call: TRBD2 (6 bases). This CDR3 is 15 amino acids long. Germline-derived CDR1 and CDR2 are SGHVS and FQNEAQ. V lost 7 bases to trimming and J lost 1 base, with 17 bases between them. CDR3 residues: CASISSGTLSYEQYF. CDR3 nucleotide sequence: TGTGCCAGCATATCATCCGGGACTCTATCCTACGAGCAGTACTTC.

This clonotype was seen ten or more times. The V call is TRBV24-1, the J call TRBJ1-2; D is unclear. Trimming left V 7 bases short and J 5 bases short, with 7 bases between. The CDR3 sequence is 11 residues long. CDR1 is KGHDR and CDR2 is SFDVKD in the germline V gene. CDR3 sequence: CATRGLYGYTF. CDR3 DNA sequence: TGTGCCACCAGGGGCCTATATGGCTACACCTTC.

The rearrangement joins TRBV29-1 to TRBJ2-5, with D unclear. The CDR3 totals 13 residues. CDR1 is SQVTM and CDR2 is ANQGSEA in the germline V gene. The germline V and J ends were trimmed by 7 bases and 3 bases, with 15 bases remaining between them. Here the CDR3 reads CSASRTRKETQYF. CDR3 in DNA: TGCAGCGCTAGTCGCACCCGAAAAGAGACCCAGTACTTC. The full variable domain, rest sourced from reference TRBV29-1 and TRBJ2-5, is SAVISQKPSRDICQRGTSLTIQCQVDSQVTMMFWYRQQPGQSLTLIATANQGSEATYESGFVIDKFPISRPNLTFSTLTVSNMSPEDSSIYLCSASRTRKETQYFGPGTRLLVL.

This chain connects TRBV28 to TRBJ1-5; tentative D call: TRBD1 (5 bases). Trimming removed 10 bases at V and 5 bases at J, with 9 bases between. CDR1 and CDR2 (germline): MDHEN, SYDVKM. The CDR3 covers 11 residues. Written as DNA, the CDR3 is TGTGCCACAAGGGGATATCAGCCCCAGCATTTT. Protein sequence: CATRGYQPQHF.

About this clonotype: This may be a read error: a much more frequent sequence differs by one nucleotide. The final CDR3 position lacks the conserved phenylalanine or tryptophan, pointing to a likely read error. This chain joins TRBV25-1 and TRBJ1-6; maybe TRBD1 (6 bases). The CDR3 has 16 residues. V was trimmed by 6 bases and J by 7 bases, leaving 19 bases between them. Germline CDR1 is MGHDK and CDR2 is SYGVNS. The CDR3 loop is CASSNRSGVGNSPLHL. CDR3 bases: TGTGCCAGCAGCAATCGCTCAGGGGTGGGCAATTCACCCCTCCACCTT.

This clonotype was seen a handful of times. J is TRBJ1-1 and V is TRBV5-4, with a weak D call TRBD1 (5 bases). Trimming removed 3 bases at V and 1 base at J, with 10 bases between. Germline assignment: CDR1 SGHNT and CDR2 YYREEE (reference sequence). CDR3 length equals 14 residues. CDR3 sequence (DNA): TGTGCCAGCAGCTGGGGGGTAGGGAACACTGAAGCTTTCTTT. It encodes CASSWGVGNTEAFF.

The chain is built from TRBV24-1 and TRBJ1-1; unclear D gene. Trimming left V 0 bases short and J 9 bases short, with 10 bases between. The CDR3 is made up of 13 amino acids. The germline V gene encodes CDR1 KGHDR and CDR2 SFDVKD. The CDR3 DNA reads TGTGCCACCAGTGATTTGGGCCAGAGCCAAGCTTTCTTT. As protein: CATSDLGQSQAFF.

This clonotype is a singleton in its sample. The CDR3 nucleotides are TGCGCCAGCAGCTCCGGGACACTATTCTCCTACGAGCAGTACTTC. It is translated as CASSSGTLFSYEQYF. J is TRBJ2-7 and V is TRBV5-1; the D gene is possibly TRBD1 (6 bases). Per the germline V gene, CDR1 is SGHRS and CDR2 is YFSETQ. V lost 3 bases and J 0 bases, leaving 13 bases between the germline ends. This CDR3 spans 15 amino acids.

The V gene is TRBV12-3 or TRBV12-4, the J gene TRBJ2-2; maybe TRBD2 (5 bases). The CDR3 extends over 14 amino acids. V was shortened by 0 bases and J by 10 bases, with 12 bases between the two germline ends. The CDR3 DNA sequence: TGTGCCAGCAGTTTAGCGCGGGTACAATCGGAGCTGTTTTTT. It specifies CASSLARVQSELFF.

This clonotype was counted ten times or more. The chain uses TRBV7-9 and TRBJ1-4, with D possibly matching TRBD1 (5 bases). Trimming removed 1 base at V and 10 bases at J, with 10 bases between. The CDR3 contains 13 residues. Germline V gene data show CDR1 as SEHNR and CDR2 as FQNEAQ (reference sequence). CDR3 DNA: TGTGCCAGCAGCTTAGTGGGGACGGTAAAACTGTTTTTT. It yields the protein CASSLVGTVKLFF.

The chain links TRBV10-3 to TRBJ2-6; the match to TRBD1 covers 7 bases. V was clipped by 6 bases and J by 0 bases; unmatched bases: 5. The germline V gene encodes CDR1 ENHRY and CDR2 SYGVKD. The CDR3 totals 16 residues. For the CDR3, the DNA is TGTGCCATCAGAAGGGGGCTTCTCTCTGGGGCCAACGTCCTGACTTTC. It is translated as CAIRRGLLSGANVLTF.

This chain links TRBV2 with TRBJ1-5, with D perhaps TRBD1 (5 bases). The CDR3 spans 15 residues. V lost 6 bases and J lost 6, with 18 bases in between. Germline loops: CDR1 SNHLY, CDR2 FYNNEI. CDR3 protein: CASRLGQGGFQPQHF. In DNA, the CDR3 is TGTGCCAGCAGACTGGGGCAGGGAGGTTTTCAGCCCCAGCATTTT.

The CDR3 sequence is CASSSVSGSPYEQYF. The CDR3 nucleotides are TGTGCCAGTAGTTCAGTAAGCGGGAGCCCCTACGAGCAGTACTTC. The chain carries TRBV19 and TRBJ2-7; 8 bases are shared with TRBD2. Germline trimming cut 5 bases from V and 2 bases from J; bases unmatched to any gene: 8. The CDR3 runs 15 residues. Germline V gene lookup returns CDR1 LNHDA and CDR2 SQIVND (reference sequence).

This clonotype was found a few times. The chain combines TRBV20-1 with TRBJ2-5; tentatively, D is TRBD1 (6 bases). TRBJ2-7 explains the end of the DNA better; the J call may be wrong. There are 11 residues in the CDR3. The germline CDR1 and CDR2 sequences are DFQATT and SNEGSKA (reference sequence). As DNA, the CDR3 is TGCAGTGCTAACAGGGCCTACGAGCAGTACTTC. As protein: CSANRAYEQYF.

V and J are TRBV4-1 and TRBJ2-5; D remains unclear. The CDR3 sequence is 13 residues long. V shed 0 bases and J shed 5 bases, with 7 bases lying between them. The germline gives CDR1 MGHRA, CDR2 YSYEKL. The chain's CDR3 is CASSQDVVETQYF. CDR3 nucleotide sequence: TGCGCCAGCAGCCAAGATGTGGTGGAGACCCAGTACTTC.

The chain joins TRBV11-2 to TRBJ1-3; D gene ambiguous. The CDR3 is 13 residues long. Germline CDR1 reads SGHAT; CDR2 reads FQNNGV. V was shortened by 5 bases and J by 8 bases, with 13 bases between the two germline ends. The CDR3 DNA is TGTGCCAGCAGCCTCCACCGGTGGGACACCATATATTTT. It encodes CASSLHRWDTIYF.

The chain has TRBV7-2 and TRBJ2-7, with 7 nucleotides matching TRBD1. The CDR3 loop spans 16 amino acids. Germline V lookup: CDR1 SGHTA, CDR2 FQGNSA. The trim removed 4 bases at V and 0 bases at J, leaving 9 bases unmatched. CDR3 in DNA: TGTGCCAGCAGCTCCGTGGGACAGTCACTCTCCTACGAGCAGTACTTC. Protein sequence: CASSSVGQSLSYEQYF.

J is TRBJ2-5 and V is TRBV6-2 or TRBV6-3, with D unclear. This CDR3 comprises 14 residues. V lost 8 bases, J lost 5 bases, and 18 bases lay in between. Per germline, CDR1 MNHEY and CDR2 SVGEGT. CDR3 DNA sequence: TGTGCCAGCGTTTGGCAGTACACCGGGGAGACCCAGTACTTC. Its translation is CASVWQYTGETQYF.

This rearrangement joins TRBV20-1 to TRBJ1-5; TRBD1 matches at 7 bases. This CDR3 has 14 amino acids. Germline CDR1 is DFQATT and CDR2 is SNEGSKA (reference sequence). V dropped 6 bases and J dropped 2; count of bases not matched to a gene: 7. In DNA, the CDR3 is TGCAGTGCAACGAAAGGGGGCGGCAATCAGCCCCAGCATTTT. It yields the protein CSATKGGGNQPQHF.